Each of the 2 T cell receptor beta chains below was sequenced from the same sample in a study of CD8 T cells in ankylosing spondylitis. TCRdb re-analysed the 5' RACE reads in MiXCR, keeping a single row per CDR3 protein. The sample lists 300,000 to 400,000 distinct CDR3 sequences; about 15% were seen once. The sequencing sample was made of blood, either unsorted or a sorted T cell fraction (not recorded which). The receptors originated from a male donor with ankylosing spondylitis or in good health (not recorded which).

This clonotype was observed a handful of times. The V and J genes are TRBV9 and TRBJ1-2; 7 bases match TRBD1. The CDR3 loop spans 15 amino acids. CDR1 is SGDLS, CDR2 YYNGEE, per germline. Trimming took 0 bases from V and 2 from J; bases not matched to a gene: 4. The DNA of the CDR3 is TGTGCCAGCAGCGTAGAGACAGGGTGGAACTATGGCTACACCTTC. The encoded protein is CASSVETGWNYGYTF. Full variable domain (rest looked up from reference TRBV9 and TRBJ1-2): DSGVTQTPKHLITATGQRVTLRCSPRSGDLSVYWYQQSLDQGLQFLIQYYNGEERAKGNILERFSAQQFPDLHSELNLSSLELGDSALYFCASSVETGWNYGYTFGSGTRLTVV.

There are a few counts of this clonotype. The junction departs from the called germline gene at one end, perhaps through a read error. In nucleotides, the CDR3 is TGCAGTGCGAGAGGGTCGGATGAAAAACTGTTTTTT. This sequence encodes CSARGSDEKLFF. The genes are TRBV20-1 and TRBJ1-4; D unclear. Germline assignment: CDR1 DFQATT and CDR2 SNEGSKA (reference sequence). The CDR3 is 12 amino acids.